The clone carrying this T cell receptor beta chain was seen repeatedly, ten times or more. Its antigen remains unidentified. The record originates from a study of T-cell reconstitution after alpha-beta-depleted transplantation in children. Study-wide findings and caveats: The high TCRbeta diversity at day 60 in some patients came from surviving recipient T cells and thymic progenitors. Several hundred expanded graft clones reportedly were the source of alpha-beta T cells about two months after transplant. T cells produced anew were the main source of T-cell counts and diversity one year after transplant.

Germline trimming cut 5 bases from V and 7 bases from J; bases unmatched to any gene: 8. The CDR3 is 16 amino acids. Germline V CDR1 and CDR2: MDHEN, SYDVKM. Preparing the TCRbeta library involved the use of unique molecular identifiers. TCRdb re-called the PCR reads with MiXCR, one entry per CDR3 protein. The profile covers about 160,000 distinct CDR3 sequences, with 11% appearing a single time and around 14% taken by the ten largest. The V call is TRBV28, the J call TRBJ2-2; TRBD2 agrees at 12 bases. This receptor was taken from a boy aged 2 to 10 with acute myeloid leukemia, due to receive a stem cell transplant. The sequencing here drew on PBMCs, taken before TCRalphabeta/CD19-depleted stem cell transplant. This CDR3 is CASSPRLAGVSGELFF. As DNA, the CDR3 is TGTGCCAGCAGTCCCCGACTAGCGGGAGTGAGCGGGGAGCTGTTTTTT.